The 16 T cell receptor beta chains given below trace back to one sample, sequenced in a study of response to subunit inactivated influenza vaccine. Each CDR3 protein gets one entry after TCRdb re-called the RT-PCR reads with MiXCR. Of over 450,000 distinct CDR3 sequences in the sample, 10% to 15% were seen once. Sequencing was performed on PBMCs from blood, taken roughly 45 days after vaccination. Receptor source: a man aged 45-60 years who received an inactivated influenza vaccine.

The chain recombines TRBV20-1 with TRBJ2-3; possibly TRBD1 for D (6 bases). Trimming took off 1 base at V and 4 bases at J, with 18 bases between the two ends. Germline V gives CDR1 DFQATT, CDR2 SNEGSKA (reference sequence). The CDR3 has 16 amino acids. CDR3 sequence (DNA): TGCAGTGCTAGAGTTTCGCTCGGGACATGGTCAGATACGCAGTATTTT. This encodes CSARVSLGTWSDTQYF.

This clonotype was observed a single time. The rearrangement uses TRBV7-8 and TRBJ1-3; tentative D call: TRBD1 (5 bases). CDR1 SGHVS and CDR2 FQNEAQ come from the germline V gene. The CDR3 extends over 16 amino acids. V was clipped by 1 base and J by 2 bases, with 12 bases between them. CDR3 sequence (DNA): TGTGCCAGCAGCTTAGTCCCGTGGGGGGCTGGAAACACCATATATTTT. This translates into CASSLVPWGAGNTIYF.

The chain is built from TRBV27 and TRBJ2-7; no clear D gene. The CDR3 runs 14 residues. V lost 3 bases and J 4 bases, leaving 13 bases between the germline ends. Germline CDR1 MNHEY, CDR2 SMNVEV (reference sequence). The CDR3 DNA reads TGTGCCAGCAGTTTGGGGTTCCCCGGATACGAGCAGTACTTC. Its translation is CASSLGFPGYEQYF.

In this sample, this clonotype turned up a few times. The chain recombines TRBV9 with TRBJ1-1; D is possibly TRBD1 (6 bases). Germline CDR1 is SGDLS and CDR2 is YYNGEE. Trimming shortened V by 4 bases and J by 2 bases, and 12 bases separated the two germline ends. The CDR3 sequence is 14 residues long. The CDR3 nucleotides are TGTGCCAGCAGCCCCTGGGGGCCTAACACTGAAGCTTTCTTT. Amino acids: CASSPWGPNTEAFF.

This clonotype was picked up many times. The chain employs TRBV7-9 and TRBJ2-1; TRBD2 matches 10 bases. The CDR3 is 15 amino acids. From germline, CDR1 is SEHNR and CDR2 FQNEAQ (reference sequence). The ends lost 5 bases at V and 6 bases at J; junction bases unmatched: 7. The CDR3 is CASSPSGSHFNEQFF. In nucleotides, the CDR3 is TGTGCCAGCAGCCCTAGCGGGAGCCACTTCAATGAGCAGTTCTTC.

In this sample, this clonotype turned up a few times. The chain uses TRBV3-1 and TRBJ2-6, with 7 bases lining up with TRBD1. The CDR3 spans 17 residues. Germline CDR1 reads LGHDT; CDR2 reads YNNKEL (reference sequence). With V trimmed by 4 bases and J by 1 base, 7 bases remained unmatched. CDR3 in DNA: TGTGCCAGCAGCCTACCAGGGGGTCGATCTGGGGCCAACGTCCTGACTTTC. Translated, it gives CASSLPGGRSGANVLTF.

This clonotype was counted a few times. The rearrangement joins TRBV7-9 to TRBJ2-5, with 12 bases that match TRBD1. The CDR3 totals 17 residues. V lost 3 bases to trimming and J lost 1 base; unmatched junction nucleotides: 6. Per the germline V gene, CDR1 is SEHNR and CDR2 is FQNEAQ (reference sequence). The CDR3 region is CASSFVGQGALQETQYF. Written as DNA, the CDR3 is TGTGCCAGCAGCTTCGTGGGACAGGGGGCCCTCCAAGAGACCCAGTACTTC. Variable domain in full (rest from reference TRBV7-9 and TRBJ2-5): DTGVSQNPRHKITKRGQNVTFRCDPISEHNRLYWYRQTLGQGPEFLTYFQNEAQLEKSRLLSDRFSAERPKGSFSTLEIQRTEQGDSAMYLCASSFVGQGALQETQYFGPGTRLLVL.

This clonotype was observed a few times. J is TRBJ2-1 and V is TRBV6-1; 10 bases are a match to TRBD2. Germline CDR1 MNHNS, CDR2 SASEGT. The V segment lost 4 bases and the J segment 2 bases; nucleotides outside the gene matches: 14. The length of the CDR3 is 19 residues. The CDR3 bases are TGTGCCAGCAGTGGCCCTAGCGGGGGCTACCGATCAGCCTACAATGAGCAGTTCTTC. It codes for CASSGPSGGYRSAYNEQFF.

V gene TRBV4-3 combines with J gene TRBJ2-1; 12 bases line up with TRBD2. The ends lost 0 bases at V and 8 bases at J; junction bases unmatched: 8. The CDR3 totals 17 residues. Germline V gene data show CDR1 as LGHNA and CDR2 as YSLEER. The CDR3 sequence is CASSQEGQTSGSYEQFF. CDR3 DNA: TGCGCCAGCAGCCAAGAAGGTCAGACTAGCGGGAGCTATGAGCAGTTCTTC.

The gene calls are TRBV7-2 and TRBJ2-2; 7 positions agree with TRBD1. The CDR3 is 17 residues long. In germline, CDR1 is SGHTA, CDR2 FQGNSA. J was trimmed by 4 bases and V by 2 bases; bases with no gene match: 10. The CDR3 sequence is CASSLTTGTVSTGELFF. CDR3 sequence (DNA): TGTGCCAGCAGCTTAACGACCGGGACAGTCAGCACCGGGGAGCTGTTTTTT.

This clonotype has more than one count but fewer than ten. The chain uses TRBV5-1 and TRBJ2-7; D might be TRBD2 (6 bases). CDR3 size: 16 residues. Germline-derived CDR1 and CDR2 are SGHRS and YFSETQ. The V gene lost 2 bases and the J gene lost 0 bases, with 15 bases spanning the gap. The CDR3 DNA sequence: TGCGCCAGCAGCTTTGGCGGGACTGGGGACTCCTACGAGCAGTACTTC. Protein sequence: CASSFGGTGDSYEQYF.

This clonotype was counted only a few times. The rearrangement uses TRBV20-1 and TRBJ2-7; D may be TRBD1 (5 bases). Trimming cost V 0 bases and J 6 bases, with 15 bases left between them. Germline V CDR1 and CDR2: DFQATT, SNEGSKA (reference sequence). The CDR3 totals 14 residues. The CDR3 loop is CSARDGSRVREQYF. The CDR3 DNA is TGCAGTGCTAGAGATGGTAGCAGGGTACGCGAGCAGTACTTC.

This chain's CDR3 is CASSQTSVSHQYF. Here the CDR3 DNA reads TGTGCCAGCAGCCAAACTAGCGTCTCCCATCAGTACTTC. The chain employs TRBV7-3 and TRBJ2-4; 7 bases are a match to TRBD2. V gave up 5 bases and J gave up 12 bases; unmatched junction bases: 10. From germline, CDR1 is SGHTA and CDR2 FQGTGA. There are 13 residues in the CDR3. Using reference TRBV7-3 and TRBJ2-4 for the parts outside the CDR3, the full variable domain is GAGVSQTPSNKVTEKGKYVELRCDPISGHTALYWYRQSLGQGPEFLIYFQGTGAADDSGLPNDRFFAVRPEGSVSTLKIQRTERGDSAVYLCASSQTSVSHQYFGAGTRLSVL.

This clonotype was picked up a small number of times. V and J are TRBV20-1 and TRBJ2-7; D unclear. CDR1 and CDR2 (germline): DFQATT, SNEGSKA (reference sequence). V was trimmed by 1 base and J by 0 bases, leaving 10 bases between them. There are 14 residues in the CDR3. Here the CDR3 DNA reads TGCAGTGCTAGAGGGACGTCGATCTCCTACGAGCAGTACTTC. It encodes CSARGTSISYEQYF.

This clonotype was counted many times. The V gene is TRBV20-1, the J gene TRBJ1-2, with D maybe TRBD1 (6 bases). The CDR3 sequence is 13 residues long. Trimming removed 0 bases from V and 4 bases from J, with 9 bases in between. In germline, CDR1 is DFQATT, CDR2 SNEGSKA (reference sequence). The CDR3 spells CSAREGHSYGYTF. The CDR3 DNA reads TGCAGTGCTAGAGAGGGACATAGCTATGGCTACACCTTC.

This clonotype was counted many times. The chain employs TRBV20-1 and TRBJ2-7; 12 bases are a match to TRBD2. CDR1 is DFQATT and CDR2 is SNEGSKA in the germline V gene (reference sequence). The CDR3 is made up of 17 amino acids. The trim removed 0 bases at V and 5 bases at J, leaving 11 bases unmatched. The CDR3 region has the DNA TGCAGTGCTAGAGATTTCCGGAGACTAGCGGGAGCTAACGAGCAGTACTTC. Its protein is CSARDFRRLAGANEQYF.